These 3 T cell receptor beta chains share one sample of origin, sequenced in a study of T cell repertoires in cytomegalovirus infection. These TCRs are of unknown antigen specificity. TCRdb redid the calling of the reads with MiXCR, one entry per CDR3 protein. The table lists around 200,000 distinct CDR3 sequences, about 40% of them singletons. The specimen was CD8+ T cells from cultured PBMCs, collected from culture after CMV antigen stimulation. The receptors were sampled from a human donor in good health (CMV status not recorded). Some clones in this sample may be carry-over from other donors' samples.

The chain couples TRBV20-1 to TRBJ2-4, with 7 bases matching TRBD1. This CDR3 has 16 residues. The germline gives CDR1 DFQATT, CDR2 SNEGSKA (reference sequence). The junction had 12 bases not matched to a gene; V was cut back by 2 bases and J by 5 bases. CDR3 nucleotide sequence: TGCAGTGCTAGAAGGGTCAGGGGGACGGCGCAAAACATTCAGTACTTC. Translated, it gives CSARRVRGTAQNIQYF.

This chain joins TRBV19 and TRBJ1-5, with 7 nucleotides matching TRBD1. V was clipped by 8 bases and J by 0 bases; unmatched bases: 7. Per the germline V gene, CDR1 is LNHDA and CDR2 is SQIVND (reference sequence). The CDR3 covers 15 residues. CDR3 in amino acids: CASRFRGNSNQPQHF. DNA for the CDR3: TGTGCCAGTCGCTTCAGGGGGAATAGCAATCAGCCCCAGCATTTT.

There are a few counts of this clonotype. The chain joins TRBV29-1 to TRBJ1-1; D is ambiguous. Germline-derived CDR1 and CDR2 are SQVTM and ANQGSEA. The CDR3 contains 14 residues. V lost 2 bases and J 1 base, leaving 11 bases between the germline ends. Written as DNA, the CDR3 is TGCAGCGTTGAATCGGCCGGGAAGAACACTGAAGCTTTCTTT. Its translation: CSVESAGKNTEAFF.